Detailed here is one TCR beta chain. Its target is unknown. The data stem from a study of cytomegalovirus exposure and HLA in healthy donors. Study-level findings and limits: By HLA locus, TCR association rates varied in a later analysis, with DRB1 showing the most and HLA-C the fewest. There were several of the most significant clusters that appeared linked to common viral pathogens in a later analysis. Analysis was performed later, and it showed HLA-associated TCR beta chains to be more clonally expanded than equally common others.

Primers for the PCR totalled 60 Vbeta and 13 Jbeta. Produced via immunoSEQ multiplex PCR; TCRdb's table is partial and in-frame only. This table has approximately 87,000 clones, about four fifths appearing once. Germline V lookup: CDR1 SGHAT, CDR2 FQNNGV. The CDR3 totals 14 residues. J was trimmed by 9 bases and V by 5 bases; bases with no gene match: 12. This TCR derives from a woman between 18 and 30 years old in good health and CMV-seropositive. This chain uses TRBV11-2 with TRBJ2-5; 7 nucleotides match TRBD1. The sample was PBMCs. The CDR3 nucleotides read TGTGCCAGCAGCCCCAGGGACAGCCCAGGGGCCCAGTACTTC. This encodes CASSPRDSPGAQYF. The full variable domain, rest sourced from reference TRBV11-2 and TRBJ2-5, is EAGVAQSPRYKIIEKRQSVAFWCNPISGHATLYWYQQILGQGPKLLIQFQNNGVVDDSQLPKDRFSAERLKGVDSTLKIQPAKLEDSAVYLCASSPRDSPGAQYFGPGTRLLVL.